This T cell receptor (beta chain) emerged from a study of identical twins. Findings of the study overall: In beta out-of-frame sequences, the excess sharing between twins was weaker. Models underpredicted monozygotic twin sharing of out-of-frame TCR alpha. Compared with unrelated sharing, twin-shared out-of-frame alpha sequences had more low-probability sequences.

Addition of a universal primer site occurred through template switching, and cDNA carried unique molecular identifiers. TCRdb ran MiXCR on the 5' RACE reads and lists one entry per CDR3 protein. This sample has around 530,000 distinct CDR3 sequences, with about 15% found just once. Concerning this clonotype itself: Its specificity is unknown.

This same sample was also taken into another study, of yellow fever vaccine responses in identical twins.

This receptor was identified in a woman aged 18-29 years in good health. Sequenced sample: CD4+ T cells sorted from blood.

CDR3 region: CASSESGVYEQYF. For the CDR3, the DNA is TGTGCCAGCAGTGAATCCGGAGTCTACGAGCAGTACTTC. The rearrangement links TRBV25-1 to TRBJ2-7; D unresolved. With 1 base removed from V and 3 bases from J, the gap between germline ends came to 7 bases. The length of the CDR3 is 13 residues. Germline V gene lookup returns CDR1 MGHDK and CDR2 SYGVNS.